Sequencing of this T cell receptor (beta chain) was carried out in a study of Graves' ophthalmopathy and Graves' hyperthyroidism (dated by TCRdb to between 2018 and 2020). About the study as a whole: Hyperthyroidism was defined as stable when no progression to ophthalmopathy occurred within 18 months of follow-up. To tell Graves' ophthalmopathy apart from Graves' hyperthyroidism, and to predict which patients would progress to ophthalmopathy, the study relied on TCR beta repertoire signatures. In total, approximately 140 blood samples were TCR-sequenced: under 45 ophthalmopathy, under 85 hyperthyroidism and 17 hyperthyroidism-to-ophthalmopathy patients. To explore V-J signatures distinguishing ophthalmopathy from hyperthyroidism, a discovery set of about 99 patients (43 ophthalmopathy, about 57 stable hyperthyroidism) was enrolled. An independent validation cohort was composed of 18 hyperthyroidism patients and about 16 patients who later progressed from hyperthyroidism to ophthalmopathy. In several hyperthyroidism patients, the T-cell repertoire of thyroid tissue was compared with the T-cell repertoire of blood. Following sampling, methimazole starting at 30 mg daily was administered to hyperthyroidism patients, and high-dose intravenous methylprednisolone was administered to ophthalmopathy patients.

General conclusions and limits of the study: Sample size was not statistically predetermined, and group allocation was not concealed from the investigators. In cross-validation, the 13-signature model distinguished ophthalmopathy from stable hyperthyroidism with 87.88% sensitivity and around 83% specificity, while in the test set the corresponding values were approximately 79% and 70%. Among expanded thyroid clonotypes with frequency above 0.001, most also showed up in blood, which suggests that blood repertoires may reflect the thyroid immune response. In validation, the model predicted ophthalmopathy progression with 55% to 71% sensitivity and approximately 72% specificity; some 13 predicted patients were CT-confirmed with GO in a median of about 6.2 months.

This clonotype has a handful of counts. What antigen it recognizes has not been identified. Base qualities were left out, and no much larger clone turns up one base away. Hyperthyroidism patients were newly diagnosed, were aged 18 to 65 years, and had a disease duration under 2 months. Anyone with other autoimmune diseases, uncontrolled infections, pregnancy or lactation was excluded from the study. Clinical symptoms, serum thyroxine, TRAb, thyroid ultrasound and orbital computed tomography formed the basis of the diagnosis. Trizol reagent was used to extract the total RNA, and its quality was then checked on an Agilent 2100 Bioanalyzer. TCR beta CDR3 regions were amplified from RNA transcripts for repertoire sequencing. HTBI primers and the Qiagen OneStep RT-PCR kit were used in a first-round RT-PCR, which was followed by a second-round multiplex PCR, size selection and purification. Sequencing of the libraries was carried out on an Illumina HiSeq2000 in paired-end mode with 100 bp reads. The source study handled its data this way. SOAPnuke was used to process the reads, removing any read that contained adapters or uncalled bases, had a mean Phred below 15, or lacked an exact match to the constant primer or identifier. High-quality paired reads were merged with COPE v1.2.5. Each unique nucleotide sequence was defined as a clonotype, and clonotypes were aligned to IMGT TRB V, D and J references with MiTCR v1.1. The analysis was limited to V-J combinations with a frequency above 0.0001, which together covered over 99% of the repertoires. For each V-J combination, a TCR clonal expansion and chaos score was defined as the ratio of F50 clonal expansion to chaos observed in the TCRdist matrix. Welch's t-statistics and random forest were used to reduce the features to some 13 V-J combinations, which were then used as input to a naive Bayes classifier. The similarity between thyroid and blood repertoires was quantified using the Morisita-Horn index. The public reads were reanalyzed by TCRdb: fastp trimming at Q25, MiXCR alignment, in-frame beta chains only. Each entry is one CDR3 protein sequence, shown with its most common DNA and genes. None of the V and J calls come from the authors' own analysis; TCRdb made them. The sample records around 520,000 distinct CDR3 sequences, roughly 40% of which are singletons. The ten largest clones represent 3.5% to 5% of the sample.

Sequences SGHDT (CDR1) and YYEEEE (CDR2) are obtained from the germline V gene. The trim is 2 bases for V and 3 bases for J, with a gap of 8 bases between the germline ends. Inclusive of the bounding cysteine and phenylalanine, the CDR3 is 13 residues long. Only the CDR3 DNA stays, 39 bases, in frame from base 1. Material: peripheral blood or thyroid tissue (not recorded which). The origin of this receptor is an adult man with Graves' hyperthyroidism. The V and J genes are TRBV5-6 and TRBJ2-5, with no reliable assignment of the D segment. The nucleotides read TGTGCCAGCAGCTTTTGGCATGAAGAGACCCAGTACTTC. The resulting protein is CASSFWHEETQYF.